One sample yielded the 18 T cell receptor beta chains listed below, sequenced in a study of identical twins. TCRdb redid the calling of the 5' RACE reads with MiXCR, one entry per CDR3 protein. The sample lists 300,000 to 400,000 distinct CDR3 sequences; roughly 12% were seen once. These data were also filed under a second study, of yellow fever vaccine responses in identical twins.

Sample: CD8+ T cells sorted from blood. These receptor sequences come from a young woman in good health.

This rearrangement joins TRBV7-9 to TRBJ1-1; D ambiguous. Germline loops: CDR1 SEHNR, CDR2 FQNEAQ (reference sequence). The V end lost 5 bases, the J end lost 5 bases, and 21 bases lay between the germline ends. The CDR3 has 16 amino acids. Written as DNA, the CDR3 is TGTGCCAGCAGCACCTCGGCCCTTAGGAGAGGGACTGAAGCTTTCTTT. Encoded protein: CASSTSALRRGTEAFF.

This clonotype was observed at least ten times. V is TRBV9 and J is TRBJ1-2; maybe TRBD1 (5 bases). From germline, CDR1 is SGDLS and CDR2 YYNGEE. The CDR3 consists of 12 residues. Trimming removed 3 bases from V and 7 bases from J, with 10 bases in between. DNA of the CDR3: TGTGCCAGCAGCGCTGGGACTTTTGGCTACACCTTC. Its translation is CASSAGTFGYTF.

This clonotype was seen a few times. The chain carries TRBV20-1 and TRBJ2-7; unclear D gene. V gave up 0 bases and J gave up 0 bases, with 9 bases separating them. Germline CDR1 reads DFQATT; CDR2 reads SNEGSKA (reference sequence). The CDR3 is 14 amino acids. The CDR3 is CSAREAGSSYEQYF. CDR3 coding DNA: TGCAGTGCTAGAGAGGCAGGCAGCTCCTACGAGCAGTACTTC.

The CDR3 sequence is CASSEVGRPYEQYF. The CDR3 coding sequence is TGTGCCAGCAGTGAAGTAGGCAGACCCTACGAGCAGTACTTC. V gene TRBV6-1 combines with J gene TRBJ2-7; D ambiguous. CDR3 size: 14 residues. V shed 1 base and J shed 2 bases, with 9 bases lying between them. Germline CDR1 MNHNS, CDR2 SASEGT.

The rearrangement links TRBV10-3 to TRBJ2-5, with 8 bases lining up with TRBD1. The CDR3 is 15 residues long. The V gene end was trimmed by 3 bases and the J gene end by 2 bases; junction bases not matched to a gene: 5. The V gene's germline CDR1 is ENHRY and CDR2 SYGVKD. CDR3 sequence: CAISETRDRQETQYF. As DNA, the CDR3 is TGTGCCATCAGTGAAACGAGGGACAGGCAAGAGACCCAGTACTTC.

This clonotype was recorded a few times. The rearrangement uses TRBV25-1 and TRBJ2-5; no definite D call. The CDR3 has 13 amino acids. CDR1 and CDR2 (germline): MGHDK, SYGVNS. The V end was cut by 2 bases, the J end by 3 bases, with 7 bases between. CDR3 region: CASSEDVKETQYF. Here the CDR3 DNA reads TGTGCCAGCAGTGAAGACGTAAAAGAGACCCAGTACTTC.

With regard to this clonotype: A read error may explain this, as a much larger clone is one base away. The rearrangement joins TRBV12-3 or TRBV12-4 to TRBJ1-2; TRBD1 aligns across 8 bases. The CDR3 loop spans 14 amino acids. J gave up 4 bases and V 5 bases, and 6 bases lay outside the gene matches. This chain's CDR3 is CASSITTGGYGYTF. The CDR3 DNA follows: TGTGCCAGCAGTATTACTACAGGGGGCTATGGCTACACCTTC.

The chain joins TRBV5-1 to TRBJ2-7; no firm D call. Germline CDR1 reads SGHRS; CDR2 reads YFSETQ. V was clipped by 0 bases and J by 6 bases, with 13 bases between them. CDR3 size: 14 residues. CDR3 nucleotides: TGCGCCAGCAGCTTGGTGTGGGAATATGGCGAGCAGTACTTC. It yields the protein CASSLVWEYGEQYF.

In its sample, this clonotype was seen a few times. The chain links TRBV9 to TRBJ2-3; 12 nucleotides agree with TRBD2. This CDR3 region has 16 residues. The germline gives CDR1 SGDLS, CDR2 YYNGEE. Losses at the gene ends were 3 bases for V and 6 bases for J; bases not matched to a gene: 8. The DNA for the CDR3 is TGTGCCAGCAGCGCTAGCGGGGGGGCCGTAGGTGATACGCAGTATTTT. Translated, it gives CASSASGGAVGDTQYF.

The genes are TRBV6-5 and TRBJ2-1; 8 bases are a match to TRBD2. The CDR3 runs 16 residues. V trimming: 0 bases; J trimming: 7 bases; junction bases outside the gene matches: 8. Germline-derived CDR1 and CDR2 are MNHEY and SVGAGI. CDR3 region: CASSYSLGTSDNEQFF. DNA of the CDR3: TGTGCCAGCAGTTACTCGTTAGGGACTAGTGATAATGAGCAGTTCTTC.

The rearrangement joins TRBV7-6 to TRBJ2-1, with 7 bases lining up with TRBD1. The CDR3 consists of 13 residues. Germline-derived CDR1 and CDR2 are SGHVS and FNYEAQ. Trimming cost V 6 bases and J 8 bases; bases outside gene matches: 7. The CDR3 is CASSPGGVHEQFF. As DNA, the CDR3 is TGTGCCAGCAGTCCAGGGGGAGTCCATGAGCAGTTCTTC.

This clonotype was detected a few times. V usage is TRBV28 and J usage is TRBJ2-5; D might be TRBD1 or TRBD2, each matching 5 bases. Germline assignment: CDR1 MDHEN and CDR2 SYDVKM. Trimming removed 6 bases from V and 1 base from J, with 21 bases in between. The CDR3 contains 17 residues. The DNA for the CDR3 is TGTGCCAGCAGCACTCGGGGCCCCGGGACGGTCCAAGAGACCCAGTACTTC. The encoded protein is CASSTRGPGTVQETQYF.

CDR3 amino acids: CASSEGPGGAGYGYTF. The CDR3 bases are TGTGCCAGCAGTGAAGGCCCCGGGGGCGCGGGATATGGCTACACCTTC. The chain recombines TRBV6-1 with TRBJ1-2, with a tentative D call TRBD1 (6 bases). Germline CDR1 and CDR2: MNHNS and SASEGT. V dropped 1 base and J dropped 5 bases, with 17 bases sitting between them. CDR3 length: 16 amino acids.

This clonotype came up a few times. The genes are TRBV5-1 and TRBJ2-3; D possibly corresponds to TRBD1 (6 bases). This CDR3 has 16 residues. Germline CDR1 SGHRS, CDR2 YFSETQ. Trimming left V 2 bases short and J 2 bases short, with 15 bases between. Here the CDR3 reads CASSLPRDTATDTQYF. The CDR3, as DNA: TGCGCCAGCAGCTTACCCCGGGACACCGCCACAGATACGCAGTATTTT.

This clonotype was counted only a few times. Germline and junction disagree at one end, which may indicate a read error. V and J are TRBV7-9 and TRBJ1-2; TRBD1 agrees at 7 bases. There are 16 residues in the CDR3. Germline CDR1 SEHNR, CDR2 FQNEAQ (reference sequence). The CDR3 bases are TGTGCTAGCAGCTTCAGAGGGGGCGGAGGTGACTATGGCTACACCTTC. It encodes CASSFRGGGGDYGYTF.

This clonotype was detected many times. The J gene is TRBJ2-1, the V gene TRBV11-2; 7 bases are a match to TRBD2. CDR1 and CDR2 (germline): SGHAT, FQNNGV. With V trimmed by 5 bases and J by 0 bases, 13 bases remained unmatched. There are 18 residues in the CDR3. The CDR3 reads CASSNEEIGTNSYNEQFF. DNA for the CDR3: TGTGCCAGCAGCAACGAGGAAATCGGGACTAACTCCTACAATGAGCAGTTCTTC.

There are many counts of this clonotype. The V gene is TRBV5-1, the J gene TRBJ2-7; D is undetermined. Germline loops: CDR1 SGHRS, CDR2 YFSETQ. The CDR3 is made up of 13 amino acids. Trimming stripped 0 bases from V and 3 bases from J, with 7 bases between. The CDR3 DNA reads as TGCGCCAGCAGCTTGGGGACGAACTACGAGCAGTACTTC. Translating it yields CASSLGTNYEQYF. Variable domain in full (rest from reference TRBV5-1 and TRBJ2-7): KAGVTQTPRYLIKTRGQQVTLSCSPISGHRSVSWYQQTPGQGLQFLFEYFSETQRNKGNFPGRFSGRQFSNSRSEMNVSTLELGDSALYLCASSLGTNYEQYFGPGTRLTVT.

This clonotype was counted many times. DNA of the CDR3: TGTGCCAGCAGCCCTGACAGGGAGCAAGAGACCCAGTACTTC. Translated: CASSPDREQETQYF. V and J are TRBV7-9 and TRBJ2-5; 7 bases agree with TRBD1. The germline gives CDR1 SEHNR, CDR2 FQNEAQ (reference sequence). V was pared by 5 bases and J by 2 bases, with 5 bases of the junction left unmatched. This CDR3 has 14 amino acids.